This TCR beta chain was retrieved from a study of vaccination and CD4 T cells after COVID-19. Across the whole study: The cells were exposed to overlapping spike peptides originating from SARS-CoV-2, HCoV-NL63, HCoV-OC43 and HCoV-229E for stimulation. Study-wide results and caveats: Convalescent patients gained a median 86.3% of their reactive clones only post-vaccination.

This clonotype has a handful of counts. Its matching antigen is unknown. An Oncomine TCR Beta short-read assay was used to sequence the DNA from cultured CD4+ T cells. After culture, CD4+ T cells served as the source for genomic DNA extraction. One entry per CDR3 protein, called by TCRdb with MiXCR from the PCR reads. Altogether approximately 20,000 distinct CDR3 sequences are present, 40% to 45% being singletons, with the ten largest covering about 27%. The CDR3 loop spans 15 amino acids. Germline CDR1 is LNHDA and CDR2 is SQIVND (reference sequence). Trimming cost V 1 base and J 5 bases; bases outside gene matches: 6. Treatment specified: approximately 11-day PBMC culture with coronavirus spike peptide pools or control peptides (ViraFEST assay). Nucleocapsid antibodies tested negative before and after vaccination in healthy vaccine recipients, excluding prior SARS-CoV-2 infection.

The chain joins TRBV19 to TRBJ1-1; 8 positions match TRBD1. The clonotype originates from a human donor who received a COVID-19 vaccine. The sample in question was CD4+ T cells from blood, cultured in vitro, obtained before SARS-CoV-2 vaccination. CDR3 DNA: TGTGCCAGTAGTATAGGGACAGGGATCGGAACTGAAGCTTTCTTT. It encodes CASSIGTGIGTEAFF.